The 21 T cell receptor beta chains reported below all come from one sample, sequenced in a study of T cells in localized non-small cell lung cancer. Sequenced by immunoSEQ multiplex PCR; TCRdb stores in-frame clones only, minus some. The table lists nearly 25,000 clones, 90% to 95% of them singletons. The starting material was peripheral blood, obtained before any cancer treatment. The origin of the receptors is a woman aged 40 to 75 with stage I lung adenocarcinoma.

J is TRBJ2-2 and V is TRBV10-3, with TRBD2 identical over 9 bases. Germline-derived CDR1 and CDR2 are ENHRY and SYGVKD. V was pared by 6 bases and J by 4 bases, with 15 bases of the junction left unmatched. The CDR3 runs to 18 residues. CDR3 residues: CAIRGGGWREGSTGELFF. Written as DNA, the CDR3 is TGTGCCATCAGGGGAGGCGGTTGGCGGGAGGGGAGCACCGGGGAGCTGTTTTTT.

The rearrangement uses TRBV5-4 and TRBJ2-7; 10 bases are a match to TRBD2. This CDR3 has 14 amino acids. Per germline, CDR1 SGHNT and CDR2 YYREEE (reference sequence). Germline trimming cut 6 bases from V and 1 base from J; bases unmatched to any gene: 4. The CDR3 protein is CASKEAGGSYEQYF. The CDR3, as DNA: TGTGCCAGCAAAGAAGCGGGAGGGTCCTACGAGCAGTACTTC.

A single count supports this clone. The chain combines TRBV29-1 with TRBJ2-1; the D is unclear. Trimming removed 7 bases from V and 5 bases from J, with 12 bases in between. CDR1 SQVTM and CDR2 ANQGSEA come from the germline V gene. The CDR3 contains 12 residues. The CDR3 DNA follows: TGCAGCGAAGGTGGCGGCAACAATGAGCAGTTCTTC. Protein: CSEGGGNNEQFF.

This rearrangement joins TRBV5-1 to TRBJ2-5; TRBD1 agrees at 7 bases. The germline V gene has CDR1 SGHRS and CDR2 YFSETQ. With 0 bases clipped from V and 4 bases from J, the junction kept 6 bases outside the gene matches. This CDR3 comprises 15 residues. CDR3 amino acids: CASSLGDREGETQYF. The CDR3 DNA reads TGCGCCAGCAGCTTGGGAGACAGGGAAGGAGAGACCCAGTACTTC.

CDR3: CASTSSRQETQYF. As DNA, the CDR3 is TGTGCCAGCACCTCATCGCGGCAAGAGACCCAGTACTTC. The V call is TRBV11-2, the J call TRBJ2-5; D is undetermined. Germline values: CDR1 SGHAT, CDR2 FQNNGV. The CDR3 is made up of 13 amino acids. V lost 7 bases and J lost 2, with 11 bases in between. The full variable domain, its missing parts supplied by reference TRBV11-2 and TRBJ2-5, is EAGVAQSPRYKIIEKRQSVAFWCNPISGHATLYWYQQILGQGPKLLIQFQNNGVVDDSQLPKDRFSAERLKGVDSTLKIQPAKLEDSAVYLCASTSSRQETQYFGPGTRLLVL.

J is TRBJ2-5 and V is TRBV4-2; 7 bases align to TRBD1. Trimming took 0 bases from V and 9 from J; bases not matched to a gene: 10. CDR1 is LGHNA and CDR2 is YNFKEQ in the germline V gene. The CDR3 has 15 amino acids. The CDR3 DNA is TGTGCCAGCAGCCAAGAGTTGAAGGGGGCGAGGGCCCAGTACTTC. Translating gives CASSQELKGARAQYF.

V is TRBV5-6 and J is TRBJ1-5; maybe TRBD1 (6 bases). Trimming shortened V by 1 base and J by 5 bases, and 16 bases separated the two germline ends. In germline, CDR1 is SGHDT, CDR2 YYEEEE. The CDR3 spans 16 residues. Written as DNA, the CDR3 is TGTGCCAGCAGCTTGTCGAGGCGGACAGCTGATCAGCCCCAGCATTTT. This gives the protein CASSLSRRTADQPQHF.

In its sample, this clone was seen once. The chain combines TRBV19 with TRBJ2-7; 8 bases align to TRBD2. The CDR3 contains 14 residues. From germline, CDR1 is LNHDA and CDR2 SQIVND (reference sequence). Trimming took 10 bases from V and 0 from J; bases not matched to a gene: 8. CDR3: CATTSGGNSYEQYF. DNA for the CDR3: TGTGCCACCACTAGCGGAGGCAACTCCTACGAGCAGTACTTC.

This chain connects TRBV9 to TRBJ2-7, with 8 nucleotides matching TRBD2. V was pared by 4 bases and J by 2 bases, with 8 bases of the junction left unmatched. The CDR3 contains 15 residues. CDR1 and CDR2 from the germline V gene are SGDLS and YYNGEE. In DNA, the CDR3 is TGTGCCAGCAGCCCCAGCGGGAGAGACACCTACGAGCAGTACTTC. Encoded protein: CASSPSGRDTYEQYF.

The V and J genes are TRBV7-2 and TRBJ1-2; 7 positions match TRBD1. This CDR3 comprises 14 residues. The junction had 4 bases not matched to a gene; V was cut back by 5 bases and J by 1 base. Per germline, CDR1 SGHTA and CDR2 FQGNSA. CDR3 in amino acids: CASSTRQGNYGYTF. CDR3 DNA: TGTGCCAGCAGCACCCGACAGGGTAACTATGGCTACACCTTC.

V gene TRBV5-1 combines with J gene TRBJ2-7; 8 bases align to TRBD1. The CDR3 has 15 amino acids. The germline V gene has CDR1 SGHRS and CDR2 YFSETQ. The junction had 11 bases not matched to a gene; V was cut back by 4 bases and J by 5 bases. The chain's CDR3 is CASSLQGARQNEQYF. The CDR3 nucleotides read TGCGCCAGCAGCCTCCAGGGGGCGAGACAGAACGAGCAGTACTTC.

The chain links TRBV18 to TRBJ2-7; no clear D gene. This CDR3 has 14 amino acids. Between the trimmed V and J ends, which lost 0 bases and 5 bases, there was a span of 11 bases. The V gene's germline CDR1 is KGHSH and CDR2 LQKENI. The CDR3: CASSPPGSLNEQYF. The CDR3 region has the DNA TGTGCCAGCTCACCACCAGGGTCCCTTAACGAGCAGTACTTC.

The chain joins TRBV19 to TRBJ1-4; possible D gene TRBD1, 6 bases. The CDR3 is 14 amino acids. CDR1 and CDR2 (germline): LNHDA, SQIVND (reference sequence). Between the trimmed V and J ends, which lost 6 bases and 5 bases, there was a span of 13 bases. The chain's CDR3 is CASRAGGGNEKLFF. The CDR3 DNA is TGTGCCAGTAGGGCCGGGGGGGGCAATGAAAAACTGTTTTTT.

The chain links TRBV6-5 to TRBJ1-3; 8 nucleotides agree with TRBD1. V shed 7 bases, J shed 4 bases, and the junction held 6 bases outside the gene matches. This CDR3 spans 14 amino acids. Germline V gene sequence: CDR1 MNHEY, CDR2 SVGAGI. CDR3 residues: CASMQGAYGNTIYF. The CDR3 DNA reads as TGTGCCAGCATGCAGGGGGCGTACGGAAACACCATATATTTT.

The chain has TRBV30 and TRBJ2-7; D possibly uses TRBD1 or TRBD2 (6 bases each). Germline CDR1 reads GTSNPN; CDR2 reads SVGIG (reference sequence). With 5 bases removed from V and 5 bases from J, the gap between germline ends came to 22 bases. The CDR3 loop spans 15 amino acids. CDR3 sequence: CAWGGGKKPPHEQYF. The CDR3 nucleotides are TGTGCCTGGGGAGGGGGAAAAAAACCACCTCACGAGCAGTACTTC.

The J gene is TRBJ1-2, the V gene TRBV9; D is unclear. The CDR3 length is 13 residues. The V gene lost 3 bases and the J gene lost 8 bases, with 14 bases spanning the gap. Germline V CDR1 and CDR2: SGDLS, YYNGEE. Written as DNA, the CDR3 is TGTGCCAGCAGCGCCACCGTCACGGGGGGCTACACCTTC. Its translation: CASSATVTGGYTF. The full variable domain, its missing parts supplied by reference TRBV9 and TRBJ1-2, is DSGVTQTPKHLITATGQRVTLRCSPRSGDLSVYWYQQSLDQGLQFLIQYYNGEERAKGNILERFSAQQFPDLHSELNLSSLELGDSALYFCASSATVTGGYTFGSGTRLTVV.

The CDR3, as DNA: TGTGCCAGCAGTTTACCAGGACAGGGAGACGGCTACACCTTC. Translating gives CASSLPGQGDGYTF. The chain recombines TRBV28 with TRBJ1-2; 8 bases agree with TRBD1. This CDR3 has 14 residues. The V gene's germline CDR1 is MDHEN and CDR2 SYDVKM. J was trimmed by 8 bases and V by 2 bases; bases with no gene match: 7.

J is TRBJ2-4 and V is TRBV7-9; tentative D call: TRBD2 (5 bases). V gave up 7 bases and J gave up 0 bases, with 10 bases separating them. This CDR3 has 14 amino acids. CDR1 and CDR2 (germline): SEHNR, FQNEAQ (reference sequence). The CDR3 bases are TGTGCCAGCACGTCGGGGATAGCCAAAAACATTCAGTACTTC. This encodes CASTSGIAKNIQYF.

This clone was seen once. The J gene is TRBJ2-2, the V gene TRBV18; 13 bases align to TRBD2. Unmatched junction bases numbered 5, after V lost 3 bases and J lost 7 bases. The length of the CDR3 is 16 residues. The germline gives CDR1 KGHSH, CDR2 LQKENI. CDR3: CASSPGLAGSGGELFF. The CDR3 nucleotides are TGTGCCAGCTCACCGGGACTAGCGGGATCCGGCGGGGAGCTGTTTTTT.

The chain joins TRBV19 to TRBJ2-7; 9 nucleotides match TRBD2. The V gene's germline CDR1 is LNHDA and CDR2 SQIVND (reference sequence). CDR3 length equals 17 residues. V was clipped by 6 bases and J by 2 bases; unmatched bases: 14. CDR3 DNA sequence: TGTGCCAGTAGCATCAGGCTAGCGGGATCCGAAACCTACGAGCAGTACTTC. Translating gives CASSIRLAGSETYEQYF.

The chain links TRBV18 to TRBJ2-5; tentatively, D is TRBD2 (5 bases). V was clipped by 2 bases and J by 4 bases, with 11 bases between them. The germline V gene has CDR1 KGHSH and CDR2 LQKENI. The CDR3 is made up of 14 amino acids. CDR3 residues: CASSPRAGIETQYF. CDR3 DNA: TGTGCCAGCTCACCAAGGGCGGGCATAGAGACCCAGTACTTC.